This TCR beta chain was identified in a study of blood T cell repertoires in COVID-19. On the study more broadly: Italy, Spain and the United States were the sources of the convalescent and acute COVID-19 samples.

Profiling relied on immunoSEQ multiplex PCR, and the TCRdb table lists in-frame clones only, not all of them. This sample has around 35,000 clones, with around 86% found just once. This CDR3 spans 14 amino acids. From germline, CDR1 is SGHRS and CDR2 YFSETQ. Between the trimmed V and J ends, which lost 2 bases and 1 base, there was a span of 6 bases. This sequence originates from a human donor in a cohort sampled during active COVID-19. The chain couples TRBV5-1 to TRBJ1-4; D is unclear. The sample consisted of peripheral blood. CDR3 sequence: CASSFGGTNEKLFF. The CDR3 coding sequence is TGCGCCAGCAGCTTCGGCGGAACTAATGAAAAACTGTTTTTT. The whole variable domain, remainder taken from reference TRBV5-1 and TRBJ1-4, is KAGVTQTPRYLIKTRGQQVTLSCSPISGHRSVSWYQQTPGQGLQFLFEYFSETQRNKGNFPGRFSGRQFSNSRSEMNVSTLELGDSALYLCASSFGGTNEKLFFGSGTQLSVL.